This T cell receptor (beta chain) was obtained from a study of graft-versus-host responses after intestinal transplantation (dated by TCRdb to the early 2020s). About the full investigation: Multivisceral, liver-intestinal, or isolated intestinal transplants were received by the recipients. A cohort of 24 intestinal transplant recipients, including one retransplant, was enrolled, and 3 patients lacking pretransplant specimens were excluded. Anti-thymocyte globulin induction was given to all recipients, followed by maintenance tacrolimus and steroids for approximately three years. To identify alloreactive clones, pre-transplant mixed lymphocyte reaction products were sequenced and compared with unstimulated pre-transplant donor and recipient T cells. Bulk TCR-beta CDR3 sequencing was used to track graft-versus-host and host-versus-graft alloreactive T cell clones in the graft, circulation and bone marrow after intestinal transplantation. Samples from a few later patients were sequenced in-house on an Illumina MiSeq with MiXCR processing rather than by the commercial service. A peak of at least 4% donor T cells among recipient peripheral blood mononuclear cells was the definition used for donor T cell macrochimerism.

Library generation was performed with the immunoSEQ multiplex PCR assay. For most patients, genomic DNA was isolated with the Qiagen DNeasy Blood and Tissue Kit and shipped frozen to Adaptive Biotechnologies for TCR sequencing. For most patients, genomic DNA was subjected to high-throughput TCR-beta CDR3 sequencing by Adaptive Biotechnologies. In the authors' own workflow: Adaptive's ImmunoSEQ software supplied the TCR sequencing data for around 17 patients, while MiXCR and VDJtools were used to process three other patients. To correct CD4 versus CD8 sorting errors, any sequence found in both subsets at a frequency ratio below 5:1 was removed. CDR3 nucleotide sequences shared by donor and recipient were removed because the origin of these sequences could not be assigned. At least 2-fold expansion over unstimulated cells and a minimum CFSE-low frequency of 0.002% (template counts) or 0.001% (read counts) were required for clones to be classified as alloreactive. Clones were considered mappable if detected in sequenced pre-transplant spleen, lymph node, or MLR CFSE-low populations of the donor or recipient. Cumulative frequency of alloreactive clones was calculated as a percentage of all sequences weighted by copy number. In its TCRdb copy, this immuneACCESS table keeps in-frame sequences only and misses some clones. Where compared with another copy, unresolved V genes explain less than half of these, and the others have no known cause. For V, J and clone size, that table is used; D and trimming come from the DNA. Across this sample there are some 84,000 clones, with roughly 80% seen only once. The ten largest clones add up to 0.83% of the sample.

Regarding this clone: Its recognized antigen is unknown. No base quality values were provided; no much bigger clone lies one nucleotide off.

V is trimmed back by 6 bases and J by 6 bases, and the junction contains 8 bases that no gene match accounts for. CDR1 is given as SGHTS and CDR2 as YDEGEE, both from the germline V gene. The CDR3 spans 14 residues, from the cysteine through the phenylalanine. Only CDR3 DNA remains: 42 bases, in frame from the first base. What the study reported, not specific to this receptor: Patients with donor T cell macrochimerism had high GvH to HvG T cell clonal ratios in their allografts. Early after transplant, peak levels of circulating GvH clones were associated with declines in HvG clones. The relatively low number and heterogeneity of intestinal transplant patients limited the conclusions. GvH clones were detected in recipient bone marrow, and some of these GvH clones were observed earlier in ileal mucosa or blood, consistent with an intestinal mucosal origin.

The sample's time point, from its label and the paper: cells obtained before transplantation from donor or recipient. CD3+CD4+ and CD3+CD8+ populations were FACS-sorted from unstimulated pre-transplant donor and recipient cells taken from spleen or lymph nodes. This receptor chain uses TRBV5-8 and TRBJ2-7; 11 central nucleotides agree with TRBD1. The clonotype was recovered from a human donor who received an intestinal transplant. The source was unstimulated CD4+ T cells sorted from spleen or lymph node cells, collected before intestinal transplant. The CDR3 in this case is CASNPRDRGGEQYF. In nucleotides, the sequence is TGTGCCAGCAACCCCCGGGACAGGGGGGGCGAGCAGTACTTC.